This TCR beta chain was sequenced in a study of blood T cell repertoires in COVID-19. The wider study: Donors in the United States, Italy and Spain gave samples during acute or convalescent COVID-19. T cells, B-cell-depleted T cells, or PBMCs provided the cDNA or gDNA that served as material.

Trimming removed 5 bases from V and 8 bases from J; junction bases left unmatched: 9. Per germline, CDR1 SGHTA and CDR2 FQGTGA. This CDR3 is 14 amino acids long. Study processing details: Reference gene primer amplification yielded estimated nucleated cell counts. Sequencing was performed with immunoSEQ multiplex PCR; in TCRdb, only in-frame clones are kept and a portion is missing. V, J and clone size reflect that table, while D and trimming were determined from the DNA. The table lists approximately 69,000 clones, around 70% of them singletons. The sequenced sample consisted of peripheral blood. This chain connects TRBV7-3 to TRBJ1-2; TRBD1 aligns across 9 bases. The receptor was derived from a man aged 55 to 69 with acute or convalescent COVID-19. The CDR3 coding sequence is TGTGCCAGCAGCCCCCAACAGGGGGCGATGGGCTACACCTTC. It encodes CASSPQQGAMGYTF.